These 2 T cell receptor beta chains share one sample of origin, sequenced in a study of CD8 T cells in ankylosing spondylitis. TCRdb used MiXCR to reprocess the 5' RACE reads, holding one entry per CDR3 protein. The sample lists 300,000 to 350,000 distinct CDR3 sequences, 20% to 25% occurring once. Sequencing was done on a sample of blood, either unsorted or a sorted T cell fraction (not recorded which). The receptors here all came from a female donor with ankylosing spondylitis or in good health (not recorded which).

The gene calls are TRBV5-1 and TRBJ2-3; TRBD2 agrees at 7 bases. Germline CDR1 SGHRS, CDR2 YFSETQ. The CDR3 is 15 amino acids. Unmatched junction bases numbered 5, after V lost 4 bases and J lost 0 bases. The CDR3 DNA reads TGCGCCAGCAGCCGAAGCGGGGAGAGCACAGATACGCAGTATTTT. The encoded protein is CASSRSGESTDTQYF.

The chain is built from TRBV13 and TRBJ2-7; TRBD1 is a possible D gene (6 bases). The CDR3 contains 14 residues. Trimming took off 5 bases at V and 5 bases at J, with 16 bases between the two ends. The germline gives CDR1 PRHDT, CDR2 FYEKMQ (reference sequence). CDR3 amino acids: CASSLRQEVHEQYF. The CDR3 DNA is TGTGCCAGCAGCCTAAGACAGGAGGTCCACGAGCAGTACTTC. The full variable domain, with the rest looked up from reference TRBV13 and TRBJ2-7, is AAGVIQSPRHLIKEKRETATLKCYPIPRHDTVYWYQQGPGQDPQFLISFYEKMQSDKGSIPDRFSAQQFSDYHSELNMSSLELGDSALYFCASSLRQEVHEQYFGPGTRLTVT.